This T cell receptor beta chain was identified during a study of blood T cell repertoires in COVID-19. Whole-study context: The study drew acute and convalescent COVID-19 samples from the United States, Italy and Spain. From T cells, B-cell-depleted T cells, or PBMCs came the material, which was cDNA or gDNA.

The V gene's germline CDR1 is SGHAT and CDR2 FQNNGV. Trimming pared 5 bases from V and 2 bases from J, leaving 25 bases between. The CDR3 is made up of 18 amino acids. As handled by the study authors: Amplified reference gene primers provided the basis for estimating nucleated cell counts. TCRdb's copy holds only in-frame clones and misses some; the assay was immunoSEQ multiplex PCR. That table supplies the V and J calls and clone size; D and trimming were determined from the DNA. The sample has approximately 260,000 clones; around 85% are singletons. This clonotype was sampled from a woman in her 70s with acute or convalescent COVID-19. The sequencing sample was made of peripheral blood. The chain couples TRBV11-2 to TRBJ2-7, with TRBD2 as a possible D gene (7 bases). In nucleotides, the CDR3 is TGTGCCAGCAGCCCAGTAAACCGGGGGAGGGGGAACCCCTACGAGCAGTACTTC. This gives the protein CASSPVNRGRGNPYEQYF.